This is a list of T cell receptor beta chains from one sample in a study of shared clonotypes between healthy human individuals. Repertoires were generated with immunoSEQ multiplex PCR, while TCRdb's copy carries only in-frame clones and drops some. This sample carries 500,000 to 550,000 clones, approximately 95% of them seen once, and the ten largest clones take about 0.067%. The material sequenced was naive CD4+ T cells sorted from blood. These receptors were obtained from a woman aged 25-40 years in good health. Both conserved end residues are part of each CDR3. The D gene is left open where the match is weak.

TRBJ1-2 | NA | 16 | TRBV6-6 | TGTGCCAGCAGTTACCCTCCGTCGGGTTGGTTTTATGGCTACACCTTC | CASSYPPSGWFYGYTF
TRBJ2-7 | NA | 13 | TRBV28 | TGTGCCAGCAGGAGGAACAGACTCGGCGAGCAGTACTTC | CASRRNRLGEQYF
TRBJ2-2 | TRBD2 | 15 | TRBV18 | TGTGCCAGCTCACCGCGGACTAGCGGCACCGGGGAGCTGTTTTTT | CASSPRTSGTGELFF
TRBJ2-3 | TRBD2 | 19 | TRBV5-8 | TGTGCCAGCAGCGATCCGGGACTAGCGGGAGCAGTTGGCACAGATACGCAGTATTTT | CASSDPGLAGAVGTDTQYF
TRBJ2-1 | NA | 15 | TRBV28 | TGTGCCAGCAGAACCCGGGGAGCCGTTTACAATGAGCAGTTCTTC | CASRTRGAVYNEQFF
TRBJ2-2 | TRBD1 | 15 | TRBV7-9 | TGTGCCAGCAGCGCCGGGACAGGGGTCACCGGGGAGCTGTTTTTT | CASSAGTGVTGELFF
TRBJ1-5 | TRBD1 | 15 | TRBV10-3 | TGTGCCATCAGTGATGCAGGGGGGGTCTCTCAGCCCCAGCATTTT | CAISDAGGVSQPQHF
TRBJ2-7 | TRBD1 | 14 | TRBV28 | TGTGCCAGCAGCTCGGGGACAGGGGGCGGCGAGCAGTACTTC | CASSSGTGGGEQYF
TRBJ2-7 | NA | 15 | TRBV28 | TGTGCCAGCAGCTCCCACTCGACAGGAGAATACGAGCAGTACTTC | CASSSHSTGEYEQYF
TRBJ1-1 | NA | 13 | TRBV10-3 | TGTGCCATCAGTGAGTCAGAGGGGACTGAAGCTTTCTTT | CAISESEGTEAFF
TRBJ2-3 | NA | 14 | TRBV29-1 | TGCAGCGCTCTGAAGGGGCAGACGGCGGATACGCAGTATTTT | CSALKGQTADTQYF
TRBJ1-2 | TRBD1 | 15 | TRBV7-2 | TGTGCCAGCAGCCTCACAGGGACAGGGCTCTATGGCTACACCTTC | CASSLTGTGLYGYTF
TRBJ2-4 | NA | 16 | TRBV5-1 | TGCGCCAGCAGCTTAACAGGGAGTCCGGCCAAAAACATTCAGTACTTC | CASSLTGSPAKNIQYF
TRBJ1-1 | NA | 14 | TRBV7-8 | TGTGCCAGCAGCTTAGCGAGCGGGAACACTGAAGCTTTCTTT | CASSLASGNTEAFF
TRBJ2-7 | TRBD1 | 17 | TRBV5-1 | TGCGCCAGCAGCCTTCAGGACAGGGGAAAAAAACACTACGAGCAGTACTTC | CASSLQDRGKKHYEQYF
TRBJ1-5 | NA | 16 | TRBV27 | TGTGCCAGCAGTTTAAGAGGCGTAGGGCGCAATCAGCCCCAGCATTTT | CASSLRGVGRNQPQHF
TRBJ2-3 | TRBD2 | 15 | TRBV10-3 | TGTGCCTCCCAATGGGGACTAGCGGGAACAGATACGCAGTATTTT | CASQWGLAGTDTQYF
TRBJ2-1 | NA | 15 | TRBV27 | TGTGCCAGCAGTCCCCCCGCCGGGGCCTACAATGAGCAGTTCTTC | CASSPPAGAYNEQFF
TRBJ2-1 | TRBD1 | 17 | TRBV7-2 | TGTGCCAGCAGCTTACTAGGGACAGGTCTTTCCTACAATGAGCAGTTCTTC | CASSLLGTGLSYNEQFF
TRBJ2-7 | NA | 13 | TRBV7-6 | TGTGCCAGCAGCGCCTACAGTGCTTACGAGCAGTACTTC | CASSAYSAYEQYF